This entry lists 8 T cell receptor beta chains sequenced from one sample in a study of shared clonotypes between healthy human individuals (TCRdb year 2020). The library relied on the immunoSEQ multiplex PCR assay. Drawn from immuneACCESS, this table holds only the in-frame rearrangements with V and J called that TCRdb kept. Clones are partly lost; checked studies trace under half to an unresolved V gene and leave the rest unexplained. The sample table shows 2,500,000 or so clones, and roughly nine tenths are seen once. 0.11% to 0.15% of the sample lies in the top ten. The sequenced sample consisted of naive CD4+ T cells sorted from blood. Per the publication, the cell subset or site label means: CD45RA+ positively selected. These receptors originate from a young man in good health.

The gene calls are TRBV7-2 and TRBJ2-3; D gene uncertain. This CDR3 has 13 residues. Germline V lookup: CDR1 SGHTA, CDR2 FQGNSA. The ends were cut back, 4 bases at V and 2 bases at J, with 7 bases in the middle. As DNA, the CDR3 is TGTGCCAGCAGCTCCCCGTTCACAGATACGCAGTATTTT. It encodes CASSSPFTDTQYF.

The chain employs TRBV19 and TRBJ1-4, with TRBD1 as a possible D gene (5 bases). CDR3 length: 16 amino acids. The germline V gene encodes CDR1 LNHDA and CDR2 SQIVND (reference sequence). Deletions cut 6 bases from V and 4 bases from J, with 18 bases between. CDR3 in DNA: TGTGCCAGTAGCCAGGGACTTTGGGCCTATAATGAAAAACTGTTTTTT. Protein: CASSQGLWAYNEKLFF. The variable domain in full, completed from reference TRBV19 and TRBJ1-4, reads DGGITQSPKYLFRKEGQNVTLSCEQNLNHDAMYWYRQDPGQGLRLIYYSQIVNDFQKGDIAEGYSVSREKKESFPLTVTSAQKNPTAFYLCASSQGLWAYNEKLFFGSGTQLSVL.

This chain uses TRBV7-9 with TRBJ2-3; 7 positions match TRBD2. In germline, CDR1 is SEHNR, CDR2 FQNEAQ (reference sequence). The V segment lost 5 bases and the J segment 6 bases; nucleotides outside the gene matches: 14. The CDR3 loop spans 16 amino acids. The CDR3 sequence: CASSLKERDPRDTQYF. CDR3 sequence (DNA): TGTGCCAGCAGCCTGAAAGAGCGGGACCCCAGGGATACGCAGTATTTT.

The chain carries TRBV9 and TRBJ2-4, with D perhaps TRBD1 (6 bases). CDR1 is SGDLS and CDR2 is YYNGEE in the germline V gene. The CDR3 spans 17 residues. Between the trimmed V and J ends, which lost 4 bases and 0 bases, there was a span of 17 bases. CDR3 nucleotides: TGTGCCAGCAGCCCCAATGGACAGATACTAGCCAAAAACATTCAGTACTTC. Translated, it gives CASSPNGQILAKNIQYF.

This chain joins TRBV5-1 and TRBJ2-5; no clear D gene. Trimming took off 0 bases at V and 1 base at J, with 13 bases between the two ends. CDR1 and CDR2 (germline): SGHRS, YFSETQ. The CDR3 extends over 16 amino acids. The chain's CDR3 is CASSLAPRSSQETQYF. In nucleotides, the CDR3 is TGCGCCAGCAGCTTGGCTCCTAGGTCCAGCCAAGAGACCCAGTACTTC.

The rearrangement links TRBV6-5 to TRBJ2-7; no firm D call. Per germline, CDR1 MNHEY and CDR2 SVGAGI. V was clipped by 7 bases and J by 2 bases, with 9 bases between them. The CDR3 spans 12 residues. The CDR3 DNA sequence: TGTGCCAGCAACGAACCTACCTACGAGCAGTACTTC. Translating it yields CASNEPTYEQYF.

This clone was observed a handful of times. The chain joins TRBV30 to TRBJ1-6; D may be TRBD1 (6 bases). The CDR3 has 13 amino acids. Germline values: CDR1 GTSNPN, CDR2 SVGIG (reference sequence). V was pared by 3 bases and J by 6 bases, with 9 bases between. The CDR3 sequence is CAWRSDSNSPLHF. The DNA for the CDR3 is TGTGCCTGGAGGTCGGACAGTAATTCACCCCTCCACTTT.

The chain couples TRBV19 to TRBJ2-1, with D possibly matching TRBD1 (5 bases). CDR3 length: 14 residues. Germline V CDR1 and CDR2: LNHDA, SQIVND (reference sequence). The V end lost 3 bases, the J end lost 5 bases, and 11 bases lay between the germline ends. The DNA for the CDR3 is TGTGCCAGTAGTATTTGGGGCAGAAACAATGAGCAGTTCTTC. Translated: CASSIWGRNNEQFF.